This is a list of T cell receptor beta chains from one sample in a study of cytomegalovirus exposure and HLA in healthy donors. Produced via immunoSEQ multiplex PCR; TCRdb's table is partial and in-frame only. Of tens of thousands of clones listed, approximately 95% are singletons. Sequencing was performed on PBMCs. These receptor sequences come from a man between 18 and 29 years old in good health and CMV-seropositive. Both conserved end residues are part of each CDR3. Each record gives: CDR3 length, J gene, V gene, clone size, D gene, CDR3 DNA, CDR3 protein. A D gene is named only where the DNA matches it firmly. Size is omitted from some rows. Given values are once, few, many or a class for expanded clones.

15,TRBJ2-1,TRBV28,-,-,TGTGCCAGTGCCGACCCGAGCGGCTCCTACAATGAGCAGTTCTTC,CASADPSGSYNEQFF
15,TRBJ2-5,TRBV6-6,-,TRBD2,TGTGCCAGCAGACGAGGGACTAGCGGGAGCCCCCTATCCGACTTC,CASRRGTSGSPLSDF
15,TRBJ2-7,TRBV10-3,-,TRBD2,TGTGCCATCAGCGCTAGCGGGATGGATCCCTACGAGCAGTACTTC,CAISASGMDPYEQYF
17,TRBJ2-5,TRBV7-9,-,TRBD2,TGTGCCAGCAGCACCGGGACTAGCGGGAGGGCCCGAGAGACCCAGTACTTC,CASSTGTSGRARETQYF
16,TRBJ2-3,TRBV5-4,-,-,TGTGCCAGCAGCTTGTCTGGGAGATCGAGCACAGATACGCAGTATTTT,CASSLSGRSSTDTQYF
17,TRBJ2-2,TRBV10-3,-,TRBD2,TGTGCCATCAACTCCCCTAGCGGGAGAGAGAACACCGGGGAGCTGTTTTTT,CAINSPSGRENTGELFF
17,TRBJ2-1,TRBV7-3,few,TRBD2,TGTGCCAGCAGCTTACAGGGCGGGAGGGCCGTCATCGTAGAGCAGTTCTTC,CASSLQGGRAVIVEQFF
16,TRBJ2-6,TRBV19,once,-,TGTGCCAGTAGCGCTGGACAGCCCTCTGGGGCCAACGTCCTGACTTTC,CASSAGQPSGANVLTF
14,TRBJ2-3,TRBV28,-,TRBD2,TGTGCCAGCAGTCTCGTGGGAGGGGTTAATACGCAGTATTTT,CASSLVGGVNTQYF
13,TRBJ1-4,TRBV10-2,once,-,TGCGCCAGCAGTGAATTAAATAATGAAAAACTGTTTTTT,CASSELNNEKLFF
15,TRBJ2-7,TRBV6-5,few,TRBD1,TGTGCCAGCAGTTCATCCGGGACAGTGACCTACGAGCAGTACTTC,CASSSSGTVTYEQYF
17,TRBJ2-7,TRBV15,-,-,TGTGCCACCAGCAAAAGTCCAGGGAGGCGGATCTCCTACGAGCAGTACTTC,CATSKSPGRRISYEQYF
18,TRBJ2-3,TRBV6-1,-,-,TGTGCCAGCAGTGAAGGACTACTCCGAAGAGTGGGCACAGATACGCAGTATTTT,CASSEGLLRRVGTDTQYF
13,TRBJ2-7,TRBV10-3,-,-,TGTGCCATCCGTGGTAGTAGCTCCTACGAGCAGTACTTC,CAIRGSSSYEQYF
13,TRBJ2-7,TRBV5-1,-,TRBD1,TGCGCCAGCAGCTTCGGACAGGGATCTGAGCAGTACTTC,CASSFGQGSEQYF
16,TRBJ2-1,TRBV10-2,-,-,TGCGCCAGCAGTTTGGAGGGGAAAGGTATCGACAATGAGCAGTTCTTC,CASSLEGKGIDNEQFF
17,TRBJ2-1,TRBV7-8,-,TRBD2,TGTGCCAGCAGCTTACCATCTAGCGGCCCCTCCTACAATGAGCAGTTCTTC,CASSLPSSGPSYNEQFF
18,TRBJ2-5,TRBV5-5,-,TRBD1,TGTGCCAGCAGCTTGGACCATCCCGGGACAGGGGTTCAAGAGACCCAGTACTTC,CASSLDHPGTGVQETQYF
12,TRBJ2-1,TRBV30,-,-,TGTGCCTGGAGTGTTACTATCAATGAGCAGTTCTTC,CAWSVTINEQFF